These 29 T cell receptor beta chains share one sample of origin, sequenced in a study of OX40 agonist ivuxolimab in advanced cancers. Libraries were prepared by immunoSEQ multiplex PCR; TCRdb keeps only in-frame clonotypes and omits some of them. The sample has about 16,000 clones, 85% to 90% seen once. This material consisted of CD4+ or CD8+ T cells sorted from blood, taken in a trial of the OX40 agonist ivuxolimab. The receptor source for this set is an adult with an advanced solid tumor such as melanoma, head and neck, liver or kidney cancer.

This chain joins TRBV19 and TRBJ1-1, with no clear D. Germline CDR1 and CDR2: LNHDA and SQIVND (reference sequence). The V gene lost 7 bases and the J gene lost 5 bases, with 14 bases spanning the gap. The CDR3 has 13 residues. CDR3 bases: TGTGCCAGTAATAAGGAAATGGGAACTGAAGCTTTCTTT. It codes for CASNKEMGTEAFF.

V and J are TRBV28 and TRBJ1-1, with D perhaps TRBD1 (5 bases). Deletions cut 3 bases from V and 0 bases from J, with 14 bases between. The CDR3 is 16 amino acids. The germline CDR1 and CDR2 sequences are MDHEN and SYDVKM. The DNA of the CDR3 is TGTGCCAGCAGTTTGGGACCCTGGGTGATGAACACTGAAGCTTTCTTT. This codes for CASSLGPWVMNTEAFF.

V gene TRBV2 combines with J gene TRBJ1-5; D is unresolved. CDR3 length: 15 amino acids. Germline-derived CDR1 and CDR2 are SNHLY and FYNNEI. V was clipped by 4 bases and J by 5 bases, with 15 bases between them. CDR3 region: CASSVGVGPDQPQHF. The DNA of the CDR3 is TGTGCCAGCAGTGTTGGTGTAGGGCCCGATCAGCCCCAGCATTTT.

V gene TRBV7-7 combines with J gene TRBJ2-5; 11 bases are shared with TRBD2. This CDR3 is built from 16 residues. The ends lost 1 base at V and 4 bases at J; junction bases unmatched: 5. From germline, CDR1 is SSHAT and CDR2 FNYEAQ (reference sequence). This CDR3 is CASSLGLAGLSETQYF. CDR3 DNA sequence: TGTGCCAGCAGCTTAGGACTAGCGGGATTATCAGAGACCCAGTACTTC.

The chain carries TRBV6-5 and TRBJ1-1; a weak D match, TRBD1 (5 bases). The CDR3 runs to 14 residues. With 5 bases removed from V and 7 bases from J, the gap between germline ends came to 17 bases. Germline CDR1 and CDR2: MNHEY and SVGAGI. The CDR3 region has the DNA TGTGCCAGCAGTACGGCCGGGGGTTCCTATGAAGCTTTCTTT. This encodes CASSTAGGSYEAFF.

Details on this clone: One end of the junction fails to match germline, which may point to a read error. The chain joins TRBV2 to TRBJ1-5; D might be TRBD1 (5 bases). The CDR3 consists of 15 residues. CDR1 SNHLY and CDR2 FYNNEI come from the germline V gene. In DNA form, the CDR3 reads TGTGCCAGCAGTGACAGGGCTTGGAGCAATCGGCCCCAGCATTTT. This sequence encodes CASSDRAWSNRPQHF.

The genes are TRBV5-1 and TRBJ2-7; unclear D gene. V dropped 0 bases and J dropped 5 bases, with 9 bases sitting between them. The germline gives CDR1 SGHRS, CDR2 YFSETQ. The CDR3 is made up of 13 amino acids. The CDR3: CASSLGDRDEQYF. CDR3 coding DNA: TGCGCCAGCAGCTTGGGGGATCGGGACGAGCAGTACTTC.

The chain couples TRBV5-4 to TRBJ1-4; D uncertain. Germline V CDR1 and CDR2: SGHNT, YYREEE (reference sequence). This CDR3 has 15 residues. V was cut by 0 bases and J by 5 bases, with 11 bases left in between. CDR3 protein: CASSLDGPLNEKLFF. The DNA for the CDR3 is TGTGCCAGCAGCTTGGACGGGCCGTTAAATGAAAAACTGTTTTTT.

In its sample, this clone was seen once. The chain combines TRBV15 with TRBJ2-2; TRBD2 might be the D (5 bases). Trimming stripped 6 bases from V and 4 bases from J, with 9 bases between. This CDR3 is 13 amino acids long. Germline loops: CDR1 LNHNV, CDR2 YYDKDF (reference sequence). The CDR3 reads CATRVAGTGELFF. CDR3 sequence (DNA): TGTGCCACCAGGGTCGCGGGCACCGGGGAGCTGTTTTTT.

This sequence joins TRBV7-9 and TRBJ2-5, with TRBD1 identical over 7 bases. V lost 4 bases to trimming and J lost 4 bases; unmatched junction nucleotides: 6. There are 14 residues in the CDR3. Germline V gene sequence: CDR1 SEHNR, CDR2 FQNEAQ (reference sequence). The CDR3 here is CASSSRQGLETQYF. CDR3 sequence (DNA): TGTGCCAGCAGCTCCAGACAGGGTCTAGAGACCCAGTACTTC. The variable domain in full, completed from reference TRBV7-9 and TRBJ2-5, reads DTGVSQNPRHKITKRGQNVTFRCDPISEHNRLYWYRQTLGQGPEFLTYFQNEAQLEKSRLLSDRFSAERPKGSFSTLEIQRTEQGDSAMYLCASSSRQGLETQYFGPGTRLLVL.

The J gene is TRBJ2-3, the V gene TRBV7-4; D is unresolved. This CDR3 has 15 residues. The germline V and J ends were trimmed by 9 bases and 2 bases, with 18 bases remaining between them. CDR1 and CDR2 (germline): SGHVT, SQSDAQ. CDR3 amino acids: CASTRERLHTDTQYF. CDR3 nucleotides: TGTGCCAGTACACGCGAGAGACTCCACACAGATACGCAGTATTTT.

The chain joins TRBV6-1 to TRBJ2-5, with no clear D. The CDR3 extends over 14 amino acids. V lost 7 bases, J lost 4 bases, and 16 bases lay in between. The germline gives CDR1 MNHNS, CDR2 SASEGT. The CDR3 region has the DNA TGTGCCAGCACTAAGAACTTGGGTGGAGAGACCCAGTACTTC. It translates to CASTKNLGGETQYF.

The chain is built from TRBV2 and TRBJ2-4; the match to TRBD1 covers 8 bases. CDR3 size: 15 residues. V lost 2 bases and J lost 0; bases outside the gene matches: 0. From germline, CDR1 is SNHLY and CDR2 FYNNEI. The CDR3 protein is CASSETGGAKNIQYF. The CDR3, as DNA: TGTGCCAGCAGTGAAACAGGGGGAGCCAAAAACATTCAGTACTTC.

This chain uses TRBV6-1 with TRBJ2-2; D is unresolved. The V end was cut by 8 bases, the J end by 0 bases, with 10 bases between. Germline lookup yields CDR1 MNHNS and CDR2 SASEGT. This CDR3 comprises 14 residues. For the CDR3, the DNA is TGTGCCAGCGGGATCCAGCCGAACACCGGGGAGCTGTTTTTT. As protein: CASGIQPNTGELFF.

The V and J genes are TRBV2 and TRBJ2-1; a weak D match, TRBD1 (6 bases). From germline, CDR1 is SNHLY and CDR2 FYNNEI. This CDR3 spans 14 amino acids. Trimming cost V 7 bases and J 2 bases, with 12 bases left between them. As DNA, the CDR3 is TGTGCCAGCATTCCAGGGGCAACCTACAATGAGCAGTTCTTC. Translated: CASIPGATYNEQFF.

In its sample, this clone was seen a few times. V is TRBV21-1 and J is TRBJ2-7. TRBV21-1 is flagged as a pseudogene. There are 13 residues in the CDR3. The CDR3 sequence is CASSKLPSVGGYF. CDR3 in DNA: TGTGCCAGCAGCAAACTCCCTTCCGTAGGTGGGTACTTC.

V and J are TRBV11-3 and TRBJ2-3, with 10 bases fitting TRBD2. Trimming removed 5 bases from V and 3 bases from J; junction bases left unmatched: 2. CDR3 size: 14 residues. CDR1 and CDR2 from the germline V gene are SGHNT and YENEEA. The CDR3 region has the DNA TGTGCCAGCAGCCAGGGACTAGCGACAGATACGCAGTATTTT. Translated: CASSQGLATDTQYF.

The chain is built from TRBV5-1 and TRBJ2-3; D possibly uses TRBD1 or TRBD2 (6 bases each). The CDR3 sequence is 17 residues long. V dropped 4 bases and J dropped 1 base, with 19 bases sitting between them. Germline V CDR1 and CDR2: SGHRS, YFSETQ. The CDR3 here is CASSTLPPGAGTDTQYF. In DNA form, the CDR3 reads TGCGCCAGCAGCACCCTTCCTCCGGGGGCTGGCACAGATACGCAGTATTTT.

V gene TRBV6-1 combines with J gene TRBJ1-1; the D is unclear. The CDR3 runs 13 residues. Trimming left V 4 bases short and J 0 bases short, with 6 bases between. The germline CDR1 and CDR2 sequences are MNHNS and SASEGT. This chain's CDR3 is CASSVQLNTEAFF. CDR3 DNA: TGTGCCAGCAGTGTGCAGTTGAACACTGAAGCTTTCTTT.

The V call is TRBV6-4, the J call TRBJ1-1; D not certain. Germline CDR1 reads MRHNA; CDR2 reads SNTAGT. V was clipped by 5 bases and J by 7 bases, with 11 bases between them. CDR3 length: 12 residues. The CDR3 loop reads CASSSPEGEAFF. DNA for the CDR3: TGTGCCAGCAGTTCCCCCGAGGGTGAAGCTTTCTTT.

The gene calls are TRBV11-1 and TRBJ1-2, with no clear D. V dropped 6 bases and J dropped 7 bases, with 15 bases sitting between them. Germline V gene lookup returns CDR1 SGHAT and CDR2 FQDESV (reference sequence). The CDR3 is 13 amino acids. CDR3 residues: CASSSYSAGGYTF. The CDR3 DNA is TGTGCCAGCAGTTCTTACTCGGCCGGTGGCTACACCTTC.

V is TRBV7-2 and J is TRBJ2-7; D is possibly TRBD2 (6 bases). Trimming took off 1 base at V and 8 bases at J, with 15 bases between the two ends. Germline V gene data show CDR1 as SGHTA and CDR2 as FQGNSA. The CDR3 length is 14 residues. The CDR3 region is CASSLVSRLGKQYF. The DNA for the CDR3 is TGTGCCAGCAGCTTAGTCTCCCGACTAGGGAAGCAGTACTTC.

V and J are TRBV9 and TRBJ1-5, with a weak D call TRBD1 (5 bases). The CDR3 consists of 15 residues. The ends were cut back, 5 bases at V and 3 bases at J, with 15 bases in the middle. Looked up from germline, CDR1 is SGDLS and CDR2 is YYNGEE. CDR3 in amino acids: CASSRDSTHNQPQHF. As DNA, the CDR3 is TGTGCCAGCAGTCGAGACAGCACACACAATCAGCCCCAGCATTTT.

This sequence joins TRBV2 and TRBJ1-5; D unresolved. Germline values: CDR1 SNHLY, CDR2 FYNNEI. The CDR3 sequence is 14 residues long. V was cut by 4 bases and J by 2 bases, with 9 bases left in between. The CDR3 DNA sequence: TGTGCCAGCAGTGGGAAGGGTGGCAATCAGCCCCAGCATTTT. Protein: CASSGKGGNQPQHF.

CDR3 region: CASSPRREGEGTEAFF. The CDR3 DNA is TGTGCCAGCTCACCGAGGAGGGAAGGAGAGGGCACTGAAGCTTTCTTT. J is TRBJ1-1 and V is TRBV18; D not resolved. The V end was cut by 3 bases, the J end by 4 bases, with 18 bases between. This CDR3 spans 16 amino acids. Germline values: CDR1 KGHSH, CDR2 LQKENI.

The chain is built from TRBV2 and TRBJ2-7; 7 bases are shared with TRBD1. V lost 8 bases to trimming and J lost 5 bases; unmatched junction nucleotides: 9. The CDR3 is 13 residues long. Germline CDR1 and CDR2: SNHLY and FYNNEI. CDR3 DNA sequence: TGTGCCAGCGAGACAGGGTGGGTCCACGAGCAGTACTTC. This codes for CASETGWVHEQYF.

The chain carries TRBV5-1 and TRBJ2-5; D is ambiguous. Per the germline V gene, CDR1 is SGHRS and CDR2 is YFSETQ. The CDR3 consists of 15 residues. V lost 4 bases and J lost 1, with 14 bases in between. This CDR3 is CASSGVGPFQETQYF. The CDR3 DNA reads TGCGCCAGCAGCGGTGTCGGGCCCTTCCAAGAGACCCAGTACTTC.

This rearrangement joins TRBV2 to TRBJ1-1; no firm D call. Trimming pared 3 bases from V and 4 bases from J, leaving 15 bases between. The V gene's germline CDR1 is SNHLY and CDR2 FYNNEI. The CDR3 is 15 residues long. The CDR3 loop is CASSERQVGGTEAFF. The CDR3 DNA reads TGTGCCAGCAGTGAGCGGCAGGTGGGTGGCACTGAAGCTTTCTTT.

The rearrangement links TRBV2 to TRBJ2-5, with D maybe TRBD2 (5 bases). CDR1 and CDR2 from the germline V gene are SNHLY and FYNNEI. Trimming pared 6 bases from V and 3 bases from J, leaving 11 bases between. This CDR3 is built from 13 residues. CDR3 region: CASRRAREETQYF. The CDR3 region has the DNA TGTGCCAGCAGAAGGGCGAGGGAAGAGACCCAGTACTTC.